This T cell receptor (beta chain) was obtained from a study of early T cells in non-severe SARS-CoV-2 infection. CDR3 length equals 16 residues. CDR1 and CDR2 (germline): SGHVS, FQNEAQ. V was pared by 5 bases and J by 4 bases, with 17 bases between. At least ten counts were recorded for this clonotype. TCRdb reanalysed the 5' RACE reads using MiXCR and keeps one entry per CDR3 protein. The table shows some 49,000 distinct CDR3 sequences, with about 12% occurring only once. The receptor was isolated from an adult who was a healthcare worker with PCR-confirmed SARS-CoV-2 infection or an uninfected control (not recorded which). Sequences were obtained from whole blood. V usage is TRBV7-8 and J usage is TRBJ2-2; no firm D call. This CDR3 reads CASSHLAQIVTGELFF. The CDR3 bases are TGTGCCAGCAGCCATTTAGCCCAGATCGTCACCGGGGAGCTGTTTTTT.